This TCR beta chain comes out of a study of T cells in localized non-small cell lung cancer. This clone appeared a single time. This CDR3 is 15 amino acids long. Sequencing used immunoSEQ multiplex PCR; TCRdb keeps in-frame clones, though not all of them. Of about 28,000 clones in the sample, approximately 84% were seen once. The receptor was isolated from a man between 40 and 70 years old with stage III lung adenocarcinoma. The source was peripheral blood mononuclear cells, collected before any cancer treatment. The chain joins TRBV21-1 to TRBJ1-5. TRBV21-1 is labeled a pseudogene. The chain's CDR3 is CASSKVEKETQPQHF. For the CDR3, the DNA is TGTGCCAGCAGCAAAGTCGAGAAGGAAACTCAGCCCCAGCATTTT.